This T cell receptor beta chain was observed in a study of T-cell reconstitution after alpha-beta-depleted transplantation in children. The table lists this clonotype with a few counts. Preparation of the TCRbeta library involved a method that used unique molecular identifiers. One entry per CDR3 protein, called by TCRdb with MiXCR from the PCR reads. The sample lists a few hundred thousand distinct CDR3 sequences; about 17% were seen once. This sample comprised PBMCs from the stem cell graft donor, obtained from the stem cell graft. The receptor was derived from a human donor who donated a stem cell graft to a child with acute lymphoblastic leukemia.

In DNA, the CDR3 is TGTGCCACCAGTGATTTGGGAATCGAAGAGACCCAGTACTTC. This codes for CATSDLGIEETQYF. V is TRBV24-1 and J is TRBJ2-5; D unresolved. CDR1 and CDR2 from the germline V gene are KGHDR and SFDVKD. The V and J ends lost 0 bases and 3 bases respectively, with 7 bases between them. This CDR3 is built from 14 residues.